The entry that follows covers one TCR beta chain sequence. As yet, its antigen is unknown. Germline values: CDR1 SGDLS, CDR2 YYNGEE. The CDR3 is 15 residues long. Trimming removed 4 bases at V and 0 bases at J, with 13 bases between. Here immunoSEQ multiplex PCR was the method, and the copy in TCRdb shows in-frame clones only, minus some. Here the sample spans 150,000 to 200,000 clones, under 95% being singletons. Second-dose timings of about 4 or about 12 weeks were pooled. This sample is part of a study of T cell responses to AZD1222 COVID-19 vaccine. Study outcomes and limitations: Most donors were white British, females outnumbered males, and clonal diversity was possibly underestimated.

Sequencing was performed on peripheral blood, taken 28 days after the second AZD1222 dose. The chain joins TRBV9 to TRBJ1-1; no reliable D call. The source is an adult who received the AZD1222 COVID-19 vaccine. The CDR3 DNA reads TGTGCCAGCAGCCAATACGGGAGAATGAACACTGAAGCTTTCTTT. It codes for CASSQYGRMNTEAFF.